The next 29 T cell receptor beta chains were all read from a single sample in a study of cytomegalovirus exposure and HLA in healthy donors. It was with 60 Vbeta and 13 Jbeta primers that the PCR ran. Data came from immunoSEQ multiplex PCR; TCRdb stores just in-frame clones and leaves some out. The sample consists of 150,000 to 200,000 clones, roughly four fifths of them appearing once. The sample consisted of PBMCs. All receptors derive from a man between 18 and 35 years old in good health and CMV-seronegative.

This rearrangement joins TRBV27 to TRBJ2-1; 14 bases map to TRBD2. Unmatched junction bases numbered 7, after V lost 1 base and J lost 14 bases. The CDR3 runs to 15 residues. CDR1 and CDR2 from the germline V gene are MNHEY and SMNVEV (reference sequence). The CDR3 coding sequence is TGTGCCAGCAGTTTATTGACTAGCGGGAGGGCCAGGGAGTTCTTC. It specifies CASSLLTSGRAREFF.

This clone was picked up one time. J is TRBJ2-5 and V is TRBV7-9, with 7 positions matching TRBD1. CDR1 and CDR2 from the germline V gene are SEHNR and FQNEAQ (reference sequence). Unmatched junction bases numbered 12, after V lost 2 bases and J lost 3 bases. This CDR3 is built from 17 residues. CDR3 protein: CASSLRQGPRGEETQYF. The CDR3 nucleotides are TGTGCCAGCAGCTTACGACAGGGCCCTAGGGGTGAAGAGACCCAGTACTTC.

This clone appeared a few times. The CDR3 coding sequence is TGTGCCAGCAGCTTGAGATTTCCGGGTTACGAGCAGTACTTC. Protein: CASSLRFPGYEQYF. The genes are TRBV5-5 and TRBJ2-7; D ambiguous. CDR1 SGHKS and CDR2 YYEKEE come from the germline V gene (reference sequence). The CDR3 loop spans 14 amino acids. Trimming pared 1 base from V and 4 bases from J, leaving 12 bases between.

V usage is TRBV7-2 and J usage is TRBJ2-7; 11 bases map to TRBD1. CDR3 length: 15 residues. The V gene's germline CDR1 is SGHTA and CDR2 FQGNSA. V shed 5 bases and J 6 bases; nucleotides not matched to a gene: 9. CDR3 residues: CASSNRDRGGLEQYF. The CDR3 region has the DNA TGTGCCAGCAGCAACCGGGACAGGGGGGGTCTCGAGCAGTACTTC.

The chain uses TRBV15 and TRBJ2-5; D possibly corresponds to TRBD2 (6 bases). V was shortened by 2 bases and J by 5 bases, with 9 bases between the two germline ends. Germline CDR1 is LNHNV and CDR2 is YYDKDF (reference sequence). The CDR3 extends over 13 amino acids. The CDR3 DNA is TGTGCCACCAGCAGACCTGGAGGGGAGACCCAGTACTTC. This codes for CATSRPGGETQYF.

Here the CDR3 reads CASSSSTNLVEQYF. The CDR3 coding sequence is TGTGCCAGCAGCTCTTCTACCAACCTTGTCGAGCAGTACTTC. This rearrangement joins TRBV7-9 to TRBJ2-7, with D unresolved. This CDR3 spans 14 amino acids. Deletions cut 4 bases from V and 6 bases from J, with 16 bases between. Germline CDR1 and CDR2: SEHNR and FQNEAQ (reference sequence). The whole variable domain, filled in from reference TRBV7-9 and TRBJ2-7, reads DTGVSQNPRHKITKRGQNVTFRCDPISEHNRLYWYRQTLGQGPEFLTYFQNEAQLEKSRLLSDRFSAERPKGSFSTLEIQRTEQGDSAMYLCASSSSTNLVEQYFGPGTRLTVT.

This sequence joins TRBV13 and TRBJ2-3; D gene unclear. The CDR3 covers 16 residues. CDR1 and CDR2 from the germline V gene are PRHDT and FYEKMQ (reference sequence). V lost 0 bases to trimming and J lost 2 bases, with 12 bases between them. CDR3 DNA sequence: TGTGCCAGCAGCTTAGGGTTTTCTTGGGCCACAGATACGCAGTATTTT. Protein sequence: CASSLGFSWATDTQYF.

The chain links TRBV4-3 to TRBJ2-1; D possibly corresponds to TRBD1 (5 bases). Germline-derived CDR1 and CDR2 are LGHNA and YSLEER. The CDR3 has 13 residues. V lost 1 base and J 12 bases, leaving 13 bases between the germline ends. CDR3 DNA sequence: TGCGCCAGCAGCCAAGGTTTAGGGGTAGCGCAGTTCTTC. This gives the protein CASSQGLGVAQFF.

The gene calls are TRBV2 and TRBJ2-1, with 12 positions matching TRBD2. The CDR3 is 17 residues long. Unmatched junction bases numbered 15, after V lost 7 bases and J lost 8 bases. Looked up from germline, CDR1 is SNHLY and CDR2 is FYNNEI. This CDR3 is CASTYPGGTSGFYEQFF. The CDR3 nucleotides are TGTGCCAGCACCTACCCTGGAGGGACTAGCGGGTTCTATGAGCAGTTCTTC.

V is TRBV6-1 and J is TRBJ2-7, with D possibly matching TRBD2 (5 bases). CDR1 and CDR2 from the germline V gene are MNHNS and SASEGT. The CDR3 totals 12 residues. Trimming took 5 bases from V and 4 from J, leaving 9 bases between them. The CDR3 protein is CASSRTLYEQYF. The CDR3 nucleotides read TGTGCCAGCAGTAGGACTCTGTACGAGCAGTACTTC.

V usage is TRBV2 and J usage is TRBJ2-1; D gene unclear. V was shortened by 4 bases and J by 0 bases, with 7 bases between the two germline ends. The CDR3 totals 14 residues. Germline CDR1 is SNHLY and CDR2 is FYNNEI. The CDR3 DNA follows: TGTGCCAGCAGTGCAGCAGCCTCCTACAATGAGCAGTTCTTC. Residues: CASSAAASYNEQFF.

V and J are TRBV7-2 and TRBJ2-3; D might be TRBD1 (7 bases). CDR3 size: 16 residues. Germline CDR1 SGHTA, CDR2 FQGNSA. Trimming removed 5 bases at V and 3 bases at J, with 18 bases between. The DNA for the CDR3 is TGTGCCAGCAGCCCAGCGGGCAGGGGGTTGACAGATACGCAGTATTTT. Translation gives CASSPAGRGLTDTQYF.

J is TRBJ2-3 and V is TRBV4-3, with 8 bases aligning to TRBD2. J lost 1 base, V lost 4 bases, and 4 bases had no gene match. The germline CDR1 and CDR2 sequences are LGHNA and YSLEER. This CDR3 is built from 15 residues. CDR3 loop: CASSLSGTGTDTQYF. The CDR3 DNA reads TGCGCCAGCAGCCTTAGCGGGACGGGCACAGATACGCAGTATTTT.

The chain employs TRBV5-7 and TRBJ2-1, with 10 nucleotides matching TRBD2. TRBV5-7 is marked as an open reading frame, function uncertain. The CDR3 has 19 residues. Trimming cost V 3 bases and J 0 bases; bases outside gene matches: 12. The CDR3 region is CASSSRTSGSPNSYNEQFF. The CDR3 nucleotides are TGTGCCAGCAGCTCCCGGACTAGCGGCTCCCCGAACTCCTACAATGAGCAGTTCTTC.

This CDR3 reads CASSLGRLANSYEQYF. In nucleotides, the CDR3 is TGTGCCAGCAGCTTAGGGAGACTAGCGAACTCCTACGAGCAGTACTTC. The rearrangement uses TRBV7-2 and TRBJ2-7; 8 bases are a match to TRBD2. The CDR3 consists of 16 residues. V was pared by 1 base and J by 0 bases, with 5 bases of the junction left unmatched. CDR1 is SGHTA, CDR2 FQGNSA, per germline.

The genes are TRBV9 and TRBJ2-1; TRBD2 is a possible D gene (7 bases). The germline V gene encodes CDR1 SGDLS and CDR2 YYNGEE. V was pared by 4 bases and J by 8 bases, with 22 bases between. The CDR3 totals 16 residues. CDR3 protein: CASSSPEGGAIYEQFF. CDR3 DNA: TGTGCCAGCAGCTCCCCCGAAGGGGGGGCCATCTATGAGCAGTTCTTC.

The chain recombines TRBV27 with TRBJ1-6; TRBD1 might be the D (5 bases). Trimming removed 2 bases from V and 10 bases from J, with 15 bases in between. CDR1 and CDR2 (germline): MNHEY, SMNVEV (reference sequence). The CDR3 length is 15 residues. The CDR3 bases are TGTGCCAGCAGTTTACAATCAGGGTTTTTCTCACCCCTCCACTTT. Protein sequence: CASSLQSGFFSPLHF.

This clone appeared a few times. The chain uses TRBV19 and TRBJ2-2; 10 nucleotides align to TRBD1. The CDR3 length is 15 residues. The V and J ends lost 3 bases and 6 bases, in that order; junction bases with no gene match: 4. From germline, CDR1 is LNHDA and CDR2 SQIVND (reference sequence). The CDR3 region has the DNA TGTGCCAGTAGTATTGTGGGACAGGGGCCCGGGGAGCTGTTTTTT. It codes for CASSIVGQGPGELFF. The full variable domain, completed using reference TRBV19 and TRBJ2-2, is DGGITQSPKYLFRKEGQNVTLSCEQNLNHDAMYWYRQDPGQGLRLIYYSQIVNDFQKGDIAEGYSVSREKKESFPLTVTSAQKNPTAFYLCASSIVGQGPGELFFGEGSRLTVL.

The chain uses TRBV5-6 and TRBJ1-5; D uncertain. Germline CDR1 and CDR2: SGHDT and YYEEEE. V lost 2 bases to trimming and J lost 0 bases, with 12 bases between them. This CDR3 spans 16 amino acids. The chain's CDR3 is CASSFGGPSSNQPQHF. The CDR3 region has the DNA TGTGCCAGCAGCTTCGGAGGACCGAGTAGCAATCAGCCCCAGCATTTT.

A note on this clone: The junction differs from germline at one of its ends, possibly a read error. The same CDR3 is also encoded by other DNA sequences in this sample. The rearrangement links TRBV11-2 to TRBJ1-1; D gene unclear. CDR1 SGHAT and CDR2 FQNNGV come from the germline V gene. This CDR3 contains 13 residues. Here the CDR3 DNA reads TGTGCCAGCAGCCTCCGGGAGAACACCGAAGCTTTCTTT. Translated, it gives CASSLRENTEAFF.

This chain uses TRBV2 with TRBJ2-7, with 11 bases fitting TRBD1. The CDR3 contains 14 residues. The ends lost 6 bases at V and 6 bases at J; junction bases unmatched: 7. Per the germline V gene, CDR1 is SNHLY and CDR2 is FYNNEI. The CDR3 bases are TGTGCCAGCAGCCGGACAGGGGGCAGAAGCGAGCAGTACTTC. Its translation is CASSRTGGRSEQYF.

J is TRBJ1-4 and V is TRBV29-1, with D unresolved. Trimming removed 4 bases at V and 5 bases at J, with 11 bases between. This CDR3 has 13 residues. Germline V CDR1 and CDR2: SQVTM, ANQGSEA. As DNA, the CDR3 is TGCAGCGTTGGAACGGGGAGAAATGAAAAACTGTTTTTT. Its translation: CSVGTGRNEKLFF.

CDR3 nucleotides: TGTGCCAGCAGCTTCGGGACAGGGATTTTTTCTGGAAACACCATATATTTT. Translated, it gives CASSFGTGIFSGNTIYF. The V and J genes are TRBV5-4 and TRBJ1-3, with TRBD1 identical over 9 bases. The CDR3 is 17 residues long. J lost 1 base, V lost 2 bases, and 7 bases had no gene match. Germline CDR1 is SGHNT and CDR2 is YYREEE (reference sequence).

About this clone: One end of the junction fails to match germline, which may point to a read error. The CDR3 DNA reads as TGTGCCAGCAGCACCCGGACTAGCTCCGACAATGAGCAGTTCTTC. It is translated as CASSTRTSSDNEQFF. This chain links TRBV9 with TRBJ2-1, with TRBD2 matching 8 bases. The V gene's germline CDR1 is SGDLS and CDR2 YYNGEE. The CDR3 runs 15 residues.

V and J are TRBV12-5 and TRBJ2-1; 7 bases agree with TRBD1. V was clipped by 2 bases and J by 1 base; unmatched bases: 17. Germline-derived CDR1 and CDR2 are LGHNT and FRNRAP. This CDR3 region has 20 residues. CDR3 DNA: TGTGCTAGTGGTTTGTTCCCATGGACAGGCGACCCGGTTTCCTACAATGAGCAGTTCTTC. It specifies CASGLFPWTGDPVSYNEQFF.

The genes are TRBV5-4 and TRBJ2-7; 8 positions agree with TRBD2. Germline-derived CDR1 and CDR2 are SGHNT and YYREEE (reference sequence). The J segment lost 6 bases and the V segment lost 4 bases, leaving 15 bases of the junction unmatched. The CDR3 is 16 residues long. This CDR3 reads CASSPNEPGLGFEQYF. DNA for the CDR3: TGTGCCAGCAGCCCAAACGAACCGGGACTAGGATTCGAGCAGTACTTC. Full variable domain (missing parts from reference TRBV5-4 and TRBJ2-7): ETGVTQSPTHLIKTRGQQVTLRCSSQSGHNTVSWYQQALGQGPQFIFQYYREEENGRGNFPPRFSGLQFPNYSSELNVNALELDDSALYLCASSPNEPGLGFEQYFGPGTRLTVT.

The chain joins TRBV6-4 to TRBJ1-2, with unresolved D. CDR1 and CDR2 from the germline V gene are MRHNA and SNTAGT. The germline V and J ends were trimmed by 8 bases and 4 bases, with 14 bases remaining between them. The CDR3 loop spans 13 amino acids. The CDR3 here is CASRPGPSYGYTF. DNA of the CDR3: TGTGCCAGCCGCCCGGGTCCCAGCTATGGCTACACCTTC.

The chain has TRBV6-6 and TRBJ2-1; 8 bases fit TRBD2. V shed 6 bases, J shed 14 bases, and the junction held 6 bases outside the gene matches. Germline lookup yields CDR1 MNHNY and CDR2 SVGAGI (reference sequence). This CDR3 is 11 amino acids long. CDR3 DNA sequence: TGTGCCAGCAGCGAAAGGACTAGCAAGTTCTTC. This codes for CASSERTSKFF.

This rearrangement joins TRBV7-8 to TRBJ1-2; 9 bases map to TRBD1. After removal of 1 base from V and 6 bases from J, the junction contained 6 bases not matched to a gene. The CDR3 sequence is 15 residues long. In germline, CDR1 is SGHVS, CDR2 FQNEAQ. CDR3 protein: CASSLVTGTGHGYTF. Written as DNA, the CDR3 is TGTGCCAGCAGCTTAGTTACCGGGACAGGGCATGGCTACACCTTC.